This T cell receptor beta chain appears in the sequencing data of a study of blood T cell repertoires in COVID-19. Study at large: There were acute and convalescent COVID-19 samples, and they came from the United States, Italy and Spain. T cells, B-cell-depleted T cells, or PBMCs provided the cDNA or gDNA that served as material.

Original methodology: Reference gene primer amplification gave estimated nucleated cell counts. The assay was immunoSEQ multiplex PCR, and TCRdb's table has in-frame clones only and misses some. That table gives V, J and clone size, and the DNA gave D and trimming. In the table there are some 390,000 clones, approximately 92% of which are singletons. The germline V and J ends were trimmed by 8 bases and 1 base, with 11 bases remaining between them. CDR1 is PRHDT and CDR2 is FYEKMQ in the germline V gene (reference sequence). The length of the CDR3 is 13 residues. The chain combines TRBV13 with TRBJ1-1; D possibly corresponds to TRBD1 (5 bases). Sequencing was done on a sample of PBMCs or T cells enriched from blood (not recorded which). This receptor was taken from a man aged 30 to 45 who had recovered from COVID-19. CDR3 protein: CASQPRENTEAFF. The CDR3 nucleotides read TGTGCCAGCCAGCCCAGGGAGAACACTGAAGCTTTCTTT.